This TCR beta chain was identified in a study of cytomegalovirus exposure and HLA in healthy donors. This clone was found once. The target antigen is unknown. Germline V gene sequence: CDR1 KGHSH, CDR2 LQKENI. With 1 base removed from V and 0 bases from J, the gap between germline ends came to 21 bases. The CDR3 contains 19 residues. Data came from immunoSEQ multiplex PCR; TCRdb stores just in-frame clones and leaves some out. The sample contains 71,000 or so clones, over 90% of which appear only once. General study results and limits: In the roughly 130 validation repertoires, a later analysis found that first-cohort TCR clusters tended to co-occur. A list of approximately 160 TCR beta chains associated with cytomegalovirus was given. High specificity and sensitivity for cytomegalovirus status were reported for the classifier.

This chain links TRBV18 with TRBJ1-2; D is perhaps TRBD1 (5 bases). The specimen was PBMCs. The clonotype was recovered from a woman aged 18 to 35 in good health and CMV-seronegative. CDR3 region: CASSPLNLPGRAANYGYTF. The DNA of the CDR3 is TGTGCCAGCTCACCACTTAATCTACCGGGCAGGGCCGCTAACTATGGCTACACCTTC.